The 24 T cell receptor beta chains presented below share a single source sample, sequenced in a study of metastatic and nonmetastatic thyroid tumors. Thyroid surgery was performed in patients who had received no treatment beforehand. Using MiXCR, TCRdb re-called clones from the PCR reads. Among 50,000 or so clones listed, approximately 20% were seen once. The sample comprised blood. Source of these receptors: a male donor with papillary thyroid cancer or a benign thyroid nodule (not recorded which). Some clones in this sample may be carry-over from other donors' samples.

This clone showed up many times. The CDR3 reads CASSFRAESTEAFF. Written as DNA, the CDR3 is TGCGCCAGCAGCTTCAGGGCGGAGAGCACTGAAGCTTTCTTT. J is TRBJ1-1 and V is TRBV5-1; the D gene is possibly TRBD1 (5 bases). The CDR3 covers 14 residues. Germline loops: CDR1 SGHRS, CDR2 YFSETQ. With 2 bases removed from V and 4 bases from J, the gap between germline ends came to 12 bases.

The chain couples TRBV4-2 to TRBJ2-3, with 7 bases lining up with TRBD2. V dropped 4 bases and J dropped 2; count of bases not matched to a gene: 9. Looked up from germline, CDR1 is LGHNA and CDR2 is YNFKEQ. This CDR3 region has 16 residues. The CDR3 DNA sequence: TGTGCCAGCAGCCGACAGCCTAGCGGATACACAGATACGCAGTATTTT. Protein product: CASSRQPSGYTDTQYF.

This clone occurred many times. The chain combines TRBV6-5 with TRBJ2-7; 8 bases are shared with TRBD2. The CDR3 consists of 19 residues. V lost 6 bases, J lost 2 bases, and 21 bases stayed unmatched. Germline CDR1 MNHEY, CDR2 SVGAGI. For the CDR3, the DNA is TGTGCCAGCAGGCGTGGGGGACTAGAGTGCCGAGAGAAAGCCTACGAGCAGTACTTC. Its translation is CASRRGGLECREKAYEQYF.

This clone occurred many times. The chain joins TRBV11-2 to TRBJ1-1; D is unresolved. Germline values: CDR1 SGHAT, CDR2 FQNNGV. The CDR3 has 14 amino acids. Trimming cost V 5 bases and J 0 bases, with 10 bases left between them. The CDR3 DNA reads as TGTGCCAGCAGCCTAACCGGGATGAACACTGAAGCTTTCTTT. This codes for CASSLTGMNTEAFF.

CDR3 in DNA: TGTGCCAGTAGCCCCCTCGCGGGACAGGTGGGCCTGAGTAATGAAAAACTGTTTTTT. Translation: CASSPLAGQVGLSNEKLFF. The rearrangement links TRBV19 to TRBJ1-4, with 8 bases fitting TRBD1. The CDR3 runs 19 residues. V trimming: 6 bases; J trimming: 4 bases; junction bases outside the gene matches: 19. Germline V gene data show CDR1 as LNHDA and CDR2 as SQIVND (reference sequence).

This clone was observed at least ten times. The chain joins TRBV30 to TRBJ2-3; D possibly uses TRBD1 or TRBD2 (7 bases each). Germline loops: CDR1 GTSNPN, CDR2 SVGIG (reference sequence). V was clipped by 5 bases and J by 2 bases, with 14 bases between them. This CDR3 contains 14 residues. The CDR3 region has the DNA TGTGCCTGGGGGGGGGACAGCAACACAGATACGCAGTATTTT. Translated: CAWGGDSNTDTQYF. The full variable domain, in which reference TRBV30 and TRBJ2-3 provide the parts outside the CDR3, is SQTIHQWPATLVQPVGSPLSLECTVEGTSNPNLYWYRQAAGRGLQLLFYSVGIGQISSEVPQNLSASRPQDRQFILSSKKLLLSDSGFYLCAWGGDSNTDTQYFGPGTRLTVL.

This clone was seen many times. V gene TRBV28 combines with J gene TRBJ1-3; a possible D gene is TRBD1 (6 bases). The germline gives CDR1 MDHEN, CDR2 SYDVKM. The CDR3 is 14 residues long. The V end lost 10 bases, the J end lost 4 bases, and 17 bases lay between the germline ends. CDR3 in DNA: TGTGCCATCTACAACAGGGTGGGGGGAAACACCATATATTTT. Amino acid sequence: CAIYNRVGGNTIYF.

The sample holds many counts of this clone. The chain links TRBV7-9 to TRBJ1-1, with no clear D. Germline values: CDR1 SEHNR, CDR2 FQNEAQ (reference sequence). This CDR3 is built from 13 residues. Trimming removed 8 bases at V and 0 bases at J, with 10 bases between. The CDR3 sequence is CASSDTLNTEAFF. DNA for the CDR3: TGTGCCAGCTCAGACACACTGAACACTGAAGCTTTCTTT.

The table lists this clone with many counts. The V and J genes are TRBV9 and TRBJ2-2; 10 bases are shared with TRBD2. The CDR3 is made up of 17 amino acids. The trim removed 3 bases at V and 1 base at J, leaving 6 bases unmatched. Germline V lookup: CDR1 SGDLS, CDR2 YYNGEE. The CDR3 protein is CASSEPLAGENTGELFF. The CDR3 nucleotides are TGTGCCAGCAGCGAGCCCCTAGCGGGGGAGAACACCGGGGAGCTGTTTTTT.

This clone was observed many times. The CDR3 is CATSDAGTGKIDNEQFF. The CDR3 bases are TGTGCCACCAGTGACGCCGGGACAGGGAAAATCGACAATGAGCAGTTCTTC. V is TRBV24-1 and J is TRBJ2-1; 9 bases map to TRBD1. The J segment lost 5 bases and the V segment lost 4 bases, leaving 11 bases of the junction unmatched. From germline, CDR1 is KGHDR and CDR2 SFDVKD. The CDR3 is 17 residues long.

CDR3 residues: CASSLWDRTNYGYTF. The CDR3 bases are TGTGCCAGCAGCTTATGGGACAGGACCAACTATGGCTACACCTTC. The V and J genes are TRBV5-6 and TRBJ1-2; 8 nucleotides agree with TRBD1. The V gene end was trimmed by 2 bases and the J gene end by 2 bases; junction bases not matched to a gene: 5. Germline assignment: CDR1 SGHDT and CDR2 YYEEEE. The CDR3 is made up of 15 amino acids.

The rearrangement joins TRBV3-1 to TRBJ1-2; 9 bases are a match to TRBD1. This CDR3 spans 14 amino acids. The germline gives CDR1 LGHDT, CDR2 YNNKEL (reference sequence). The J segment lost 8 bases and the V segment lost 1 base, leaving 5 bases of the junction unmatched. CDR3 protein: CASSQVQGARGYTF. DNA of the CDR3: TGTGCCAGCAGCCAAGTACAGGGGGCGCGGGGCTACACCTTC.

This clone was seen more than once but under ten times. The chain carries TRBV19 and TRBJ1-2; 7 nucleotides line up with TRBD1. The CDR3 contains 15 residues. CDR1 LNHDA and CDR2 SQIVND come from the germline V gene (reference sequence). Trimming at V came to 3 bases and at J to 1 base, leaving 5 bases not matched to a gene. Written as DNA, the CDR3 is TGTGCCAGTAGTATCCCGACAGGGAGTAACTATGGCTACACCTTC. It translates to CASSIPTGSNYGYTF.

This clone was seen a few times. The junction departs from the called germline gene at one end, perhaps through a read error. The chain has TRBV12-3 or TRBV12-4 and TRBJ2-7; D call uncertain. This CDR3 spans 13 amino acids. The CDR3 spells CVSSCARKYEQYF. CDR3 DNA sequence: TGTGTCAGCTCCTGTGCTCGGAAGTACGAGCAGTACTTC.

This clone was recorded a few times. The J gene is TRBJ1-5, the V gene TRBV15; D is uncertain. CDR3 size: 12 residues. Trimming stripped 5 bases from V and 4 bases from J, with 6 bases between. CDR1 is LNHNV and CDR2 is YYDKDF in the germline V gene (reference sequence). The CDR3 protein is CATSGQNQPQHF. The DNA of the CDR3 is TGTGCCACCAGCGGGCAAAATCAGCCCCAGCATTTT.

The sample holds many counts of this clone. The CDR3 coding sequence is TGTGCCAGCAGTCCACGGAGGGCTAGCGGGGTCCAAGAGACCCAGTACTTC. Amino acids: CASSPRRASGVQETQYF. This rearrangement joins TRBV6-1 to TRBJ2-5; 9 nucleotides agree with TRBD2. Germline V gene lookup returns CDR1 MNHNS and CDR2 SASEGT. The CDR3 runs to 17 residues. Losses at the gene ends were 5 bases for V and 1 base for J; bases not matched to a gene: 11.

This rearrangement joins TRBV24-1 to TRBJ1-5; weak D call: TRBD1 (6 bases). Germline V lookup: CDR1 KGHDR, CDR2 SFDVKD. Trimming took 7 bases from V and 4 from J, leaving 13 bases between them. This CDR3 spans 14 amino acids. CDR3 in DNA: TGTGCCACCAGAGATAGGGACAATAATCAGCCCCAGCATTTT. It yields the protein CATRDRDNNQPQHF.

The DNA for the CDR3 is TGTGCCAGCAGGATGGGGGGCCGAGAGACCCAGTACTTC. Its translation: CASRMGGRETQYF. The gene calls are TRBV28 and TRBJ2-5; either TRBD1 or TRBD2 may supply D (6 bases each). CDR3 length: 13 residues. V was cut by 6 bases and J by 4 bases, with 12 bases left in between. CDR1 is MDHEN, CDR2 SYDVKM, per germline.

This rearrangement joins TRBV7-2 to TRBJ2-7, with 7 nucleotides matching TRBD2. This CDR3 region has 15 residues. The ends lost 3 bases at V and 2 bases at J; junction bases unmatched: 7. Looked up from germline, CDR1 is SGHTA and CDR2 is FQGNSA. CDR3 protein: CASSLSVAGAYEQYF. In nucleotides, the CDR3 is TGTGCCAGCAGCTTGAGTGTTGCGGGAGCCTACGAGCAGTACTTC.

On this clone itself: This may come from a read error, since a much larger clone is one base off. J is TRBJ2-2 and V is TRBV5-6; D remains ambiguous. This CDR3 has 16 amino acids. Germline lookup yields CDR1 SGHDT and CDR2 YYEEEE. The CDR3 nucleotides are TGTGCCAGCAGCCAAGTGGCCGCCCGGGTCACCCGGGAGCTGTTTTTT. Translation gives CASSQVAARVTRELFF.

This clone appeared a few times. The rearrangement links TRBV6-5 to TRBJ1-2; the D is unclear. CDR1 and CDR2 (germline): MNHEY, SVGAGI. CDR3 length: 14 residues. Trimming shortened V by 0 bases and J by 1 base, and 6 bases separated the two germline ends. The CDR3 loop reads CASSYSLDNYGYTF. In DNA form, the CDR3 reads TGTGCCAGCAGTTACTCACTGGATAACTATGGCTACACCTTC.

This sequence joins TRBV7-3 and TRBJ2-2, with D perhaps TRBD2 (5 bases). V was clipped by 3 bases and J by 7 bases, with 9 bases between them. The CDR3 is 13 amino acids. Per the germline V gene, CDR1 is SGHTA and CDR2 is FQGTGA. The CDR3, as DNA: TGTGCCAGCAGCTTCTCCGGGGACGGGGAGCTGTTTTTT. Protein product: CASSFSGDGELFF.

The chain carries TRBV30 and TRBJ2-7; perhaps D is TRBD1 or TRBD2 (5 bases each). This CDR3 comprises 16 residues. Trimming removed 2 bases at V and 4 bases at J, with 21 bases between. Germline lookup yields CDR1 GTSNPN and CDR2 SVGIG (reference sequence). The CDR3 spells CAWSSPGRSLRYEQYF. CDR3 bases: TGTGCCTGGAGTTCCCCGGGACGAAGTCTCCGATACGAGCAGTACTTC. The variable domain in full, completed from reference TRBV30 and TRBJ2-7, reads SQTIHQWPATLVQPVGSPLSLECTVEGTSNPNLYWYRQAAGRGLQLLFYSVGIGQISSEVPQNLSASRPQDRQFILSSKKLLLSDSGFYLCAWSSPGRSLRYEQYFGPGTRLTVT.

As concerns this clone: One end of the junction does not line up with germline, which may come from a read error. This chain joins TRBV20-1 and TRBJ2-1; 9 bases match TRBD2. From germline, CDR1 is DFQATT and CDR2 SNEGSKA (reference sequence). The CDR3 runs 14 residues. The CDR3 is CSAHSGSSYNEHFF. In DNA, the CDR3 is TGCAGTGCTCATAGCGGGAGCTCCTACAATGAGCATTTCTTC.